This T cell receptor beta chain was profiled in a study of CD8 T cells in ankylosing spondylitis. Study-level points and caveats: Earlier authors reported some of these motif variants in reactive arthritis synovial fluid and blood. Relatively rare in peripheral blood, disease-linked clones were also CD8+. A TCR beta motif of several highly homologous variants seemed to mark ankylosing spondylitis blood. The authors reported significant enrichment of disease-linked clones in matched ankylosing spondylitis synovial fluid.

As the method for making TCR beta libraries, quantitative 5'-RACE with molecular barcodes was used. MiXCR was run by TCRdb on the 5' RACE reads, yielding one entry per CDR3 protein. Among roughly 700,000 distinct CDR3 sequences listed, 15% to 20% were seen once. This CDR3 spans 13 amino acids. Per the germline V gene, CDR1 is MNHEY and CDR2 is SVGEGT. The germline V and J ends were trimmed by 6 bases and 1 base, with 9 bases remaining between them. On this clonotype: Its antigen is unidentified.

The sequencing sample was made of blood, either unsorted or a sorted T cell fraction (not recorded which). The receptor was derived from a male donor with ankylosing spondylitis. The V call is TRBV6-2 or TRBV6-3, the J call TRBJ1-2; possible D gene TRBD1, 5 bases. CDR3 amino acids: CASSRDHNYGYTF. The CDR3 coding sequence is TGTGCCAGCAGCCGGGACCATAACTATGGCTACACCTTC.